This T cell receptor (beta chain) comes out of a study of regulatory T cells in long-lasting Graves disease. Study information: With positive TSH receptor antibodies and over 5 years of antithyroid drugs, Graves' disease was considered persistent. Study outcomes and limitations: The study found persistent patients shared more public clonotypes (around 2,500) than new patients (just over 950). Persistent Graves' patients showed less TCR diversity than newly diagnosed patients showed.

Note on this clonotype: Its antigen is undetermined.

Trimming cost V 4 bases and J 3 bases, with 15 bases left between them. Germline V gene lookup returns CDR1 MGHRA and CDR2 YSYEKL. The CDR3 length is 15 residues. The time point was: persistent/refractory GD, antithyroid drugs over 5 years with positive TRAb. From PBMCs, RNA was extracted and then used to make the TCR library. A peripheral blood sample, about 9.4 milliliters in volume, was drawn into EDTA tubes. With iRepertoire HTBI primers and Arm-PCR of CDR3 regions, TCR beta libraries were built. TCRdb re-derived calls from the multiplex PCR reads in MiXCR, one entry per CDR3 protein. The repertoire holds around 300,000 distinct CDR3 sequences, with around 23% as singletons.

The TCR was taken from a female donor with Graves disease. The chain employs TRBV4-1 and TRBJ2-5; D is unresolved. Sequenced material: peripheral blood mononuclear cells (PBMCs), taken when the disease was refractory, from a patient treated with antithyroid drugs. The DNA for the CDR3 is TGCGCCAGCAGCCGGGCCCAGACGTTTGAAGAGACCCAGTACTTC. Encoded protein: CASSRAQTFEETQYF.